A selection of T cell receptor beta chains follows, all from one sample in a study of blood T cell repertoires in COVID-19. Data came from immunoSEQ multiplex PCR; TCRdb stores just in-frame clones and leaves some out. Of fewer than 40,000 clones in the sample, approximately 88% were seen once. Sequenced material: peripheral blood. Receptors originate from a woman in her thirties or forties with active or convalescent COVID-19. Each CDR3 is given with its conserved first and last residue. The D gene is left open where the match is weak. Rows may omit the clone size; those that give it use once, few, many or a size class.

v_gene: TRBV9; j_gene: TRBJ1-2; len: 13; abundance: -; d_gene: -; CDR3aa: CASSPPGANGYTF; CDR3nt: TGTGCCAGCAGCCCCCCGGGTGCTAATGGCTACACCTTC
v_gene: TRBV5-4; j_gene: TRBJ2-3; len: 15; abundance: -; d_gene: -; CDR3aa: CASSLGAQSTDTQYF; CDR3nt: TGTGCCAGCAGCTTGGGGGCACAGAGCACAGATACGCAGTATTTT
v_gene: TRBV25-1; j_gene: TRBJ2-7; len: 14; abundance: -; d_gene: -; CDR3aa: CASSPRGGSYEQYF; CDR3nt: TGTGCCAGCAGTCCACGAGGGGGTTCCTACGAGCAGTACTTC
v_gene: TRBV6-6; j_gene: TRBJ2-3; len: 15; abundance: once; d_gene: TRBD1; CDR3aa: CASRNRDRGSDTQYF; CDR3nt: TGTGCCAGCAGAAACCGGGACAGGGGCTCAGATACGCAGTATTTT
v_gene: TRBV30; j_gene: TRBJ1-1; len: 15; abundance: -; d_gene: -; CDR3aa: CAWIIPGHRNTEAFF; CDR3nt: TGTGCCTGGATAATTCCGGGACACAGGAACACTGAAGCTTTCTTT
v_gene: TRBV9; j_gene: TRBJ1-4; len: 14; abundance: -; d_gene: TRBD1; CDR3aa: CASSVEGQDEKLFF; CDR3nt: TGTGCCAGCAGCGTAGAGGGACAGGATGAAAAACTGTTTTTT
v_gene: TRBV9; j_gene: TRBJ2-1; len: 16; abundance: few; d_gene: TRBD2; CDR3aa: CASSSTSGSSYNEQFF; CDR3nt: TGTGCCAGCAGCTCGACTAGCGGGAGCTCCTACAATGAGCAGTTCTTC
v_gene: TRBV7-2; j_gene: TRBJ1-2; len: 16; abundance: -; d_gene: -; CDR3aa: CASSLRQGLTNYGYTF; CDR3nt: TGTGCCAGCAGCTTAAGGCAGGGGCTAACGAACTATGGCTACACCTTC
v_gene: TRBV19; j_gene: TRBJ2-7; len: 14; abundance: once; d_gene: TRBD1; CDR3aa: CASNTGGNRYEQYF; CDR3nt: TGTGCCAGTAACACAGGGGGTAATCGCTACGAGCAGTACTTC
v_gene: TRBV7-6; j_gene: TRBJ2-7; len: 14; abundance: -; d_gene: TRBD2; CDR3aa: CASSRSGSGYEQYF; CDR3nt: TGTGCCAGCAGCCGGAGCGGGAGTGGCTACGAGCAGTACTTC
v_gene: TRBV7-2; j_gene: TRBJ1-5; len: 14; abundance: -; d_gene: -; CDR3aa: CASSLANSNQPQHF; CDR3nt: TGTGCCAGCAGCTTAGCCAATAGCAATCAGCCCCAGCATTTT
v_gene: TRBV9; j_gene: TRBJ2-5; len: 19; abundance: -; d_gene: TRBD2; CDR3aa: CASSASLHRTSGSGETQYF; CDR3nt: TGTGCCAGCAGCGCCTCACTACATCGGACTAGCGGGAGTGGGGAGACCCAGTACTTC
v_gene: TRBV5-4; j_gene: TRBJ2-3; len: 17; abundance: -; d_gene: TRBD2; CDR3aa: CASSPLGKRGVADTQYF; CDR3nt: TGTGCCAGCAGCCCTCTCGGGAAGCGGGGGGTCGCAGATACGCAGTATTTT
v_gene: TRBV6-4; j_gene: TRBJ1-5; len: 18; abundance: -; d_gene: TRBD1; CDR3aa: CASRRRPETGDYNQPQHF; CDR3nt: TGTGCCAGCAGACGTAGGCCCGAGACAGGGGATTACAATCAGCCCCAGCATTTT
v_gene: TRBV5-1; j_gene: TRBJ1-1; len: 14; abundance: -; d_gene: -; CDR3aa: CASSLARRNTEAFF; CDR3nt: TGCGCCAGCAGCTTGGCCCGCAGGAACACTGAAGCTTTCTTT
v_gene: TRBV28; j_gene: TRBJ2-1; len: 16; abundance: -; d_gene: TRBD2; CDR3aa: CASSLVAMGLANEQFF; CDR3nt: TGTGCCAGCAGTTTAGTCGCGATGGGACTAGCTAATGAGCAGTTCTTC
v_gene: TRBV27; j_gene: TRBJ1-1; len: 20; abundance: few; d_gene: TRBD1; CDR3aa: CASSRLLSLDYSGGNTEAFF; CDR3nt: TGTGCCAGCAGCCGCCTCCTGTCCCTGGACTATTCAGGGGGGAACACTGAAGCTTTCTTT
v_gene: TRBV9; j_gene: TRBJ1-5; len: 14; abundance: -; d_gene: -; CDR3aa: CASSRAGAGQPQHF; CDR3nt: TGTGCCAGCAGCCGGGCGGGTGCGGGTCAGCCCCAGCATTTT
v_gene: TRBV19; j_gene: TRBJ2-1; len: 16; abundance: -; d_gene: TRBD2; CDR3aa: CASSMGVSGLLNEQFF; CDR3nt: TGTGCCAGTAGTATGGGAGTTAGCGGGTTACTCAATGAGCAGTTCTTC
v_gene: TRBV28; j_gene: TRBJ2-7; len: 16; abundance: -; d_gene: -; CDR3aa: CASSSRSSRDSYEQYF; CDR3nt: TGTGCCAGCAGTTCCCGTAGCAGTCGCGACTCCTACGAGCAGTACTTC
v_gene: TRBV9; j_gene: TRBJ2-7; len: 15; abundance: -; d_gene: -; CDR3aa: CASSVGSTPGYEQYF; CDR3nt: TGTGCCAGCAGCGTAGGGTCTACTCCGGGCTACGAGCAGTACTTC
v_gene: TRBV10-3; j_gene: TRBJ2-7; len: 13; abundance: -; d_gene: -; CDR3aa: CAISVGPSYEQYF; CDR3nt: TGTGCCATCAGTGTGGGCCCGTCCTACGAGCAGTACTTC
v_gene: TRBV9; j_gene: TRBJ1-2; len: 14; abundance: -; d_gene: -; CDR3aa: CASSRNRNNYGYTF; CDR3nt: TGTGCCAGCAGCAGAAACAGAAATAACTATGGCTACACCTTC
v_gene: TRBV10-3; j_gene: TRBJ2-7; len: 14; abundance: -; d_gene: -; CDR3aa: CAISESADRHEQYF; CDR3nt: TGTGCCATCAGTGAGTCCGCGGACAGACACGAGCAGTACTTC
v_gene: TRBV5-1; j_gene: TRBJ2-2; len: 14; abundance: few; d_gene: TRBD1; CDR3aa: CASSPRTGTGELFF; CDR3nt: TGCGCCAGCAGCCCCCGGACAGGGACCGGGGAGCTGTTTTTT
v_gene: TRBV6-6; j_gene: TRBJ2-1; len: 14; abundance: -; d_gene: TRBD1; CDR3aa: CASSPDRARGEQFF; CDR3nt: TGTGCCAGCAGCCCCGACAGGGCCAGGGGTGAGCAGTTCTTC
v_gene: TRBV18; j_gene: TRBJ2-6; len: 17; abundance: few; d_gene: -; CDR3aa: CASSPLRGRAGANVLTF; CDR3nt: TGTGCCAGCTCACCGCTGCGGGGCCGGGCTGGGGCCAACGTCCTGACTTTC
v_gene: TRBV20-1; j_gene: TRBJ1-4; len: 13; abundance: -; d_gene: -; CDR3aa: CSASRLSNEKLFF; CDR3nt: TGCAGTGCTAGTCGGTTATCTAATGAAAAACTGTTTTTT
v_gene: TRBV5-4; j_gene: TRBJ1-2; len: 14; abundance: -; d_gene: TRBD1; CDR3aa: CASSLWDRGSGYTF; CDR3nt: TGTGCCAGCAGCTTGTGGGACAGGGGGTCTGGCTACACCTTC
v_gene: TRBV18; j_gene: TRBJ2-7; len: 15; abundance: -; d_gene: TRBD2; CDR3aa: CASSPEGLAGEWQYF; CDR3nt: TGTGCCAGCTCACCAGAAGGACTAGCGGGAGAATGGCAGTACTTC
v_gene: TRBV7-9; j_gene: TRBJ1-2; len: 13; abundance: once; d_gene: -; CDR3aa: CASSTVEIHGYTF; CDR3nt: TGTGCCAGCAGCACGGTCGAAATCCATGGCTACACCTTC
v_gene: TRBV7-3; j_gene: TRBJ2-3; len: 15; abundance: -; d_gene: -; CDR3aa: CASSLTGLSTDTQYF; CDR3nt: TGTGCCAGCAGCTTAACGGGGCTCAGCACAGATACGCAGTATTTT
v_gene: TRBV18; j_gene: TRBJ2-7; len: 16; abundance: -; d_gene: -; CDR3aa: CASSLIAPDKSYEQYF; CDR3nt: TGTGCCAGCTCACTGATCGCGCCTGACAAGTCCTACGAGCAGTACTTC
v_gene: TRBV11-2; j_gene: TRBJ1-1; len: 15; abundance: -; d_gene: -; CDR3aa: CASSPQRRGNTEAFF; CDR3nt: TGTGCCAGCAGCCCCCAGCGGCGGGGGAACACTGAAGCTTTCTTT
v_gene: TRBV18; j_gene: TRBJ1-6; len: 15; abundance: -; d_gene: TRBD1; CDR3aa: CASSNSGTGGSPLHF; CDR3nt: TGTGCCAGCTCAAACTCCGGGACAGGGGGATCACCCCTCCACTTT
v_gene: TRBV12-3/TRBV12-4; j_gene: TRBJ2-7; len: 13; abundance: -; d_gene: -; CDR3aa: CASTLGISTVLYF; CDR3nt: TGTGCCAGCACCTTGGGGATTTCGACAGTATTGTACTTC
v_gene: TRBV2; j_gene: TRBJ2-1; len: 14; abundance: -; d_gene: TRBD1; CDR3aa: CASRGQTPYNEQFF; CDR3nt: TGTGCCAGCAGGGGACAGACCCCCTACAATGAGCAGTTCTTC
v_gene: TRBV4-3; j_gene: TRBJ1-2; len: 12; abundance: -; d_gene: -; CDR3aa: CASRGGGYGYTF; CDR3nt: TGCGCCAGCCGAGGGGGAGGGTATGGCTACACCTTC
v_gene: TRBV7-9; j_gene: TRBJ2-5; len: 14; abundance: -; d_gene: -; CDR3aa: CASSDPRDQETQYF; CDR3nt: TGTGCCAGCAGCGACCCCAGGGACCAAGAGACCCAGTACTTC
v_gene: TRBV5-1; j_gene: TRBJ2-7; len: 14; abundance: once; d_gene: -; CDR3aa: CASSLGGLSYEQYF; CDR3nt: TGCGCCAGCAGCTTGGGTGGGCTCTCCTACGAGCAGTACTTC
v_gene: TRBV5-5; j_gene: TRBJ2-1; len: 14; abundance: -; d_gene: -; CDR3aa: CASSVGATGNEQFF; CDR3nt: TGTGCCAGCAGCGTGGGGGCCACTGGCAATGAGCAGTTCTTC
v_gene: TRBV5-6; j_gene: TRBJ2-7; len: 14; abundance: -; d_gene: TRBD2; CDR3aa: CASSSAGDSYEQYF; CDR3nt: TGTGCCAGCAGCTCAGCGGGGGACTCCTACGAGCAGTACTTC
v_gene: TRBV9; j_gene: TRBJ2-7; len: 14; abundance: -; d_gene: -; CDR3aa: CASSVAGKPYEQYF; CDR3nt: TGTGCCAGCAGCGTAGCAGGAAAGCCCTACGAGCAGTACTTC